Below are 29 T cell receptor beta chains sequenced from a single sample in a study of T cell responses to AZD1222 COVID-19 vaccine (dated by TCRdb to about 2021). Libraries came from the immunoSEQ multiplex PCR assay. The immuneACCESS repertoire file appears here via TCRdb, limited to in-frame rearrangements. These files lack a portion of the clones; in checked studies, under half of the deficit traces to unresolved V genes, and the cause of the others is not known. The table for this sample lists approximately 150,000 clones; 91% of them were counted only once. About 1.9% of the sample lies in the top ten. The time point label here, explained by the study, means: about 28 days (+/-7) after the second vaccine dose. This material consisted of peripheral blood, taken 28 days after the second AZD1222 dose. The receptors stem from an adult who received the AZD1222 COVID-19 vaccine.

V and J are TRBV11-2 and TRBJ2-3; perhaps TRBD2 as D (5 bases). CDR3 length: 12 residues. V lost 9 bases and J 1 base, leaving 8 bases between the germline ends. Germline V lookup: CDR1 SGHAT, CDR2 FQNNGV. CDR3 nucleotides: TGTGCCAGTCAGAGGGGCACAGATACGCAGTATTTT. As protein: CASQRGTDTQYF.

This chain links TRBV4-3 with TRBJ2-1, with a weak D call TRBD2 (6 bases). V shed 1 base and J shed 4 bases, with 17 bases lying between them. This CDR3 is built from 17 residues. CDR1 and CDR2 from the germline V gene are LGHNA and YSLEER. CDR3 sequence (DNA): TGCGCCAGCAGCCAAGTGTTAGCGGCAGACCATTACAATGAGCAGTTCTTC. Encoded protein: CASSQVLAADHYNEQFF.

J is TRBJ1-2 and V is TRBV29-1, with 9 nucleotides matching TRBD1. CDR1 and CDR2 from the germline V gene are SQVTM and ANQGSEA. The CDR3 spans 12 residues. Germline trimming cut 7 bases from V and 8 bases from J; bases unmatched to any gene: 8. Written as DNA, the CDR3 is TGCAGCGCTACAGGGGGCATTTCAGGCTACACCTTC. It yields the protein CSATGGISGYTF.

In this sample, this clone turned up a few times. This sequence joins TRBV6-5 and TRBJ1-1; possible D gene TRBD1, 5 bases. CDR1 and CDR2 (germline): MNHEY, SVGAGI. The V end was cut by 5 bases, the J end by 1 base, with 14 bases between. The CDR3 length is 15 residues. In DNA form, the CDR3 reads TGTGCCAGCAGTCTATTCGAGCAGGGGAACACTGAAGCTTTCTTT. This sequence encodes CASSLFEQGNTEAFF.

The CDR3 DNA sequence: TGTGCCAGCAGTTACTCGGGACAGGGGATCCAGGGCTACACCTTC. Translated, it gives CASSYSGQGIQGYTF. This chain connects TRBV6-5 to TRBJ1-2; 10 bases align to TRBD1. CDR3 length equals 15 residues. With 0 bases clipped from V and 8 bases from J, the junction kept 6 bases outside the gene matches. CDR1 is MNHEY and CDR2 is SVGAGI in the germline V gene.

The chain has TRBV10-3 and TRBJ2-2; 14 bases agree with TRBD2. The germline gives CDR1 ENHRY, CDR2 SYGVKD. The CDR3 totals 16 residues. Trimming cost V 10 bases and J 5 bases; bases outside gene matches: 9. This CDR3 is CATLGTSGRGTGELFF. CDR3 sequence (DNA): TGTGCCACCCTCGGGACTAGCGGGAGAGGAACCGGGGAGCTGTTTTTT.

This chain connects TRBV2 to TRBJ1-5, with 7 bases identical to TRBD1. V was clipped by 6 bases and J by 4 bases; unmatched bases: 6. This CDR3 has 14 residues. The germline gives CDR1 SNHLY, CDR2 FYNNEI. The CDR3 nucleotides read TGTGCCAGCAGGCAAACAGGGGCGAATCAGCCCCAGCATTTT. This translates into CASRQTGANQPQHF.

Written as DNA, the CDR3 is TGTGCCAGCTCAGTTCGGGAAAACACCGGGGAGCTGTTTTTT. Translation gives CASSVRENTGELFF. The chain carries TRBV18 and TRBJ2-2; D is possibly TRBD2 (5 bases). Germline-derived CDR1 and CDR2 are KGHSH and LQKENI. V lost 5 bases and J 2 bases, leaving 9 bases between the germline ends. The CDR3 runs to 14 residues.

The gene calls are TRBV5-1 and TRBJ2-1, with 11 bases fitting TRBD1. Germline V gives CDR1 SGHRS, CDR2 YFSETQ. The CDR3 loop spans 16 amino acids. V was clipped by 5 bases and J by 9 bases; unmatched bases: 13. The CDR3 coding sequence is TGCGCCAGCAGTTATACCGGACAGGGGGCTCTGGGTGAGCAGTTCTTC. Protein: CASSYTGQGALGEQFF.

The V gene is TRBV5-1, the J gene TRBJ1-1; weak D call: TRBD1 (5 bases). V lost 0 bases and J 0 bases, leaving 9 bases between the germline ends. Germline values: CDR1 SGHRS, CDR2 YFSETQ. This CDR3 has 15 amino acids. The CDR3 DNA sequence: TGCGCCAGCAGCTTGGCGCAGGGACTGAACACTGAAGCTTTCTTT. Translation gives CASSLAQGLNTEAFF.

This chain uses TRBV5-1 with TRBJ2-5; TRBD2 matches at 8 bases. The germline V gene encodes CDR1 SGHRS and CDR2 YFSETQ. Unmatched junction bases numbered 5, after V lost 1 base and J lost 3 bases. CDR3 length: 15 residues. CDR3 region: CASSLRGGREETQYF. The CDR3 DNA follows: TGCGCCAGCAGCTTGCGCGGGGGGCGAGAAGAGACCCAGTACTTC.

The CDR3, as DNA: TGTGCCAGCAGCCCTCCGGGGGTCGGTGAAAAACTGTTTTTT. This encodes CASSPPGVGEKLFF. V is TRBV7-9 and J is TRBJ1-4; TRBD1 might be the D (5 bases). CDR1 and CDR2 from the germline V gene are SEHNR and FQNEAQ (reference sequence). Trimming took 5 bases from V and 7 from J, leaving 14 bases between them. The CDR3 has 14 amino acids. The variable domain in full, completed from reference TRBV7-9 and TRBJ1-4, reads DTGVSQNPRHKITKRGQNVTFRCDPISEHNRLYWYRQTLGQGPEFLTYFQNEAQLEKSRLLSDRFSAERPKGSFSTLEIQRTEQGDSAMYLCASSPPGVGEKLFFGSGTQLSVL.

V gene TRBV5-4 combines with J gene TRBJ1-2; D is ambiguous. There are 14 residues in the CDR3. Per germline, CDR1 SGHNT and CDR2 YYREEE (reference sequence). V was pared by 0 bases and J by 4 bases, with 10 bases between. The chain's CDR3 is CASSLAEGFYGYTF. CDR3 coding DNA: TGTGCCAGCAGCTTGGCTGAAGGCTTCTATGGCTACACCTTC.

As regards this clone: Other nucleotide sequences from this sample produce the same CDR3. The gene calls are TRBV9 and TRBJ2-5, with 8 bases lining up with TRBD1. Germline CDR1 SGDLS, CDR2 YYNGEE. This CDR3 region has 15 residues. The V and J ends lost 0 bases and 2 bases, in that order; junction bases with no gene match: 3. Written as DNA, the CDR3 is TGTGCCAGCAGCGTAGCAGGGGGCAGGCAAGAGACCCAGTACTTC. Protein product: CASSVAGGRQETQYF.

This sequence joins TRBV19 and TRBJ2-1, with D uncertain. The CDR3 is made up of 17 amino acids. Germline CDR1 and CDR2: LNHDA and SQIVND (reference sequence). V was clipped by 3 bases and J by 5 bases, with 20 bases between them. CDR3 nucleotides: TGTGCCAGTAGTATGCACTTAGGGATGAAAATGGACAATGAGCAGTTCTTC. Translated, it gives CASSMHLGMKMDNEQFF.

The CDR3 here is CASSGQGYEQYF. The DNA of the CDR3 is TGCGCCAGCAGTGGACAGGGCTACGAGCAGTACTTC. This chain uses TRBV5-1 with TRBJ2-7; TRBD1 agrees at 8 bases. J lost 3 bases, V lost 5 bases, and 1 base had no gene match. The CDR3 runs to 12 residues. CDR1 is SGHRS and CDR2 is YFSETQ in the germline V gene.

V gene TRBV6-6 combines with J gene TRBJ2-7; the D gene could be TRBD1 or TRBD2 (5 bases each). The CDR3 spans 15 residues. Trimming cost V 7 bases and J 4 bases, with 20 bases left between them. CDR1 and CDR2 (germline): MNHNY, SVGAGI (reference sequence). This CDR3 is CASTAFPGPVYEQYV. The CDR3 DNA follows: TGTGCCAGCACCGCCTTCCCGGGACCGGTGTACGAGCAGTACGTC.

The V and J genes are TRBV7-9 and TRBJ2-1; D is undetermined. Germline-derived CDR1 and CDR2 are SEHNR and FQNEAQ (reference sequence). The CDR3 spans 9 residues. Trimming left V 10 bases short and J 8 bases short, with 6 bases between. CDR3 DNA sequence: TGTGCCACGATGCATGAGCAGTTCTTC. This encodes CATMHEQFF.

The genes are TRBV19 and TRBJ2-1, with D maybe TRBD2 (6 bases). Per germline, CDR1 LNHDA and CDR2 SQIVND (reference sequence). This CDR3 spans 14 amino acids. The germline V and J ends were trimmed by 8 bases and 3 bases, with 14 bases remaining between them. The CDR3 DNA reads as TGTGCCAGTGCCCACGGGCGGGGCTACAATGAGCAGTTCTTC. Protein product: CASAHGRGYNEQFF.

The genes are TRBV9 and TRBJ1-6; no clear D gene. The germline V gene encodes CDR1 SGDLS and CDR2 YYNGEE. The CDR3 runs to 13 residues. Trimming removed 0 bases at V and 9 bases at J, with 7 bases between. This CDR3 reads CASSVEKSSPLHF. CDR3 nucleotide sequence: TGTGCCAGCAGCGTAGAAAAGAGTTCACCCCTCCACTTT.

The chain has TRBV4-2 and TRBJ2-5; perhaps TRBD2 as D (7 bases). The CDR3 has 16 amino acids. Trimming shortened V by 3 bases and J by 4 bases, and 18 bases separated the two germline ends. Germline CDR1 LGHNA, CDR2 YNFKEQ. CDR3 sequence reads: CASSQFGTGGGETQYF. CDR3 in DNA: TGTGCCAGCAGCCAGTTTGGGACGGGGGGCGGAGAGACCCAGTACTTC.

The chain recombines TRBV2 with TRBJ2-7; no definite D call. Per germline, CDR1 SNHLY and CDR2 FYNNEI. Between the trimmed V and J ends, which lost 2 bases and 2 bases, there was a span of 7 bases. The CDR3 is 13 amino acids. DNA of the CDR3: TGTGCCAGCAGTGAAATGGGTCCCTACGAGCAGTACGTC. Translation gives CASSEMGPYEQYV.

This clone has just one count. The chain uses TRBV10-3 and TRBJ1-5; no clear D gene. CDR3 size: 17 residues. Germline CDR1 reads ENHRY; CDR2 reads SYGVKD. V gave up 0 bases and J gave up 0 bases, with 12 bases separating them. CDR3 bases: TGTGCCATCAGTGAGTCCCAATCAGGATATAGCAATCAGCCCCAGCATTTT. Protein product: CAISESQSGYSNQPQHF.

The gene calls are TRBV5-6 and TRBJ1-1; 7 bases agree with TRBD1. Per the germline V gene, CDR1 is SGHDT and CDR2 is YYEEEE. The ends lost 3 bases at V and 12 bases at J; junction bases unmatched: 5. The CDR3 spans 11 residues. CDR3 residues: CASSSGQKSFF. The CDR3 DNA follows: TGTGCCAGCAGCTCGGGACAGAAGTCTTTCTTT.

The rearrangement uses TRBV18 and TRBJ1-1; TRBD1 aligns across 8 bases. CDR1 and CDR2 from the germline V gene are KGHSH and LQKENI. J was trimmed by 0 bases and V by 1 base; bases with no gene match: 4. This CDR3 has 16 residues. The CDR3 is CASSPQETGVNTEAFF. The CDR3 DNA sequence: TGTGCCAGCTCACCACAGGAGACAGGGGTGAACACTGAAGCTTTCTTT.

As regards this clone: The sample holds other DNA sequences that translate to the same CDR3. V is TRBV3-1 (or the pseudogene TRBV3-2) and J is TRBJ2-5, with 13 bases matching TRBD2. The V gene's germline CDR1 is LGHDT and CDR2 YNNKEL (reference sequence). V shed 3 bases, J shed 0 bases, and the junction held 1 base outside the gene matches. CDR3 length equals 16 residues. The CDR3 sequence: CASSQGLAGYQETQYF. Written as DNA, the CDR3 is TGTGCCAGCAGCCAGGGACTAGCGGGATACCAAGAGACCCAGTACTTC.

To note about this clone: Germline is not matched at one junction end, which may reflect a read error. The chain recombines TRBV3-1 (or the pseudogene TRBV3-2) with TRBJ1-6; possibly TRBD1 for D (5 bases). The CDR3 has 14 residues. Germline CDR1 LGHDT, CDR2 YNNKEL (reference sequence). This CDR3 reads CAGSQRGARAFLHF. For the CDR3, the DNA is TGTGCCGGCAGCCAAAGGGGAGCGAGGGCATTCCTCCACTTT.

The chain carries TRBV11-3 and TRBJ2-2, with 12 positions matching TRBD2. The CDR3 loop spans 16 amino acids. Germline trimming cut 4 bases from V and 4 bases from J; bases unmatched to any gene: 4. Germline V gives CDR1 SGHNT, CDR2 YENEEA. The CDR3 DNA sequence: TGTGCCAGCAGCTCGGGACTAGCGGGTTCCACCGGGGAGCTGTTTTTT. This translates into CASSSGLAGSTGELFF.

V usage is TRBV6-5 and J usage is TRBJ1-1; 8 positions match TRBD1. V was pared by 2 bases and J by 3 bases, with 5 bases of the junction left unmatched. The length of the CDR3 is 15 residues. Germline-derived CDR1 and CDR2 are MNHEY and SVGAGI. The CDR3 sequence: CASSYSDRGDTEAFF. In nucleotides, the CDR3 is TGTGCCAGCAGTTACAGTGACAGGGGTGACACTGAAGCTTTCTTT.